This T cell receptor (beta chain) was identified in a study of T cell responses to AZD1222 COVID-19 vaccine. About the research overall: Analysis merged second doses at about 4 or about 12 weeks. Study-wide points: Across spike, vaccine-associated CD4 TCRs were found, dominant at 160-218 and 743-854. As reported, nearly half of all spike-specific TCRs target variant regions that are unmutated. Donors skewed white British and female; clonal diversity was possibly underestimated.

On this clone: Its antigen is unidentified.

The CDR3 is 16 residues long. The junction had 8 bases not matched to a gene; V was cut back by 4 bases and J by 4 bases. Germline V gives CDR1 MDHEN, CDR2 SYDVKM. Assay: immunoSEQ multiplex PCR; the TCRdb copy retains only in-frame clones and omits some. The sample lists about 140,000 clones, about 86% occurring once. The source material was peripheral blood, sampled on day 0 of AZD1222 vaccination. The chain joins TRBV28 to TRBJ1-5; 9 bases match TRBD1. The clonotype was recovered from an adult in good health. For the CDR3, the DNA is TGTGCCAGCAGTTCTCTACCACAGGGGGCTAATCAGCCCCAGCATTTT. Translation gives CASSSLPQGANQPQHF.